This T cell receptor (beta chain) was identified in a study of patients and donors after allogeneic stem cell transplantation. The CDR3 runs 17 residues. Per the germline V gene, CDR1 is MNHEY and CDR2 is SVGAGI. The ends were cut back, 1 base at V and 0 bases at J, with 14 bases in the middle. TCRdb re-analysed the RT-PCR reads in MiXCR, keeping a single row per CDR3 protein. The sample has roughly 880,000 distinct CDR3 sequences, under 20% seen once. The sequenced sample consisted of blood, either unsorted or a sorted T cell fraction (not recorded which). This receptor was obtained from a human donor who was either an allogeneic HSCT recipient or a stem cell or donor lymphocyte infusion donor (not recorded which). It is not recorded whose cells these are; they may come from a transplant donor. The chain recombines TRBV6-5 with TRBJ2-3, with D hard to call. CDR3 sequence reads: CASSYLALQTSTDTQYF. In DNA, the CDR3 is TGTGCCAGCAGTTACTTGGCCCTGCAAACGAGCACAGATACGCAGTATTTT.